The source of this T cell receptor beta chain is a study of radiotherapy plus CTLA-4 blockade in lung cancer. Across the whole study: Of all patients, over 15% responded objectively and 31% showed disease control. Findings and limits, study-wide: Radiotherapy plus ipilimumab was followed by expansion in blood of tumor-derived TCR clones. Response was reportedly best predicted by early blood T cell clone dynamics, with interferon-beta.

Concerning this clone itself: No antigen is known for it.

In chemo-refractory metastatic non-small-cell lung cancer, patients got ipilimumab CTLA-4 blockade together with focal radiation. Measured with immunoSEQ multiplex PCR; TCRdb has only the in-frame clones, and not every one. This table holds about 77,000 clones, roughly 74% found once. V trimming: 0 bases; J trimming: 0 bases; junction bases outside the gene matches: 8. Per the germline V gene, CDR1 is LGHNA and CDR2 is YNFKEQ. This CDR3 comprises 17 residues. Sample: peripheral blood, taken from a patient treated with radiotherapy plus ipilimumab. The chain couples TRBV4-2 to TRBJ2-7, with 7 nucleotides matching TRBD2. The clonotype originates from a human donor with non-small cell lung cancer whose response to radiotherapy plus ipilimumab could not be evaluated. The CDR3 sequence: CASSQDGGLADSYEQYF. The CDR3 region has the DNA TGTGCCAGCAGCCAAGATGGAGGGCTAGCGGACTCCTACGAGCAGTACTTC.